This TCR beta chain is drawn from a study of early T cells in non-severe SARS-CoV-2 infection. This CDR3 has 15 residues. CDR1 is DFQATT and CDR2 is SNEGSKA in the germline V gene (reference sequence). The V end lost 6 bases, the J end lost 4 bases, and 19 bases lay between the germline ends. This clonotype appeared a few times. TCRdb independently ran MiXCR on the 5' RACE reads; one entry per CDR3 protein. The table records about 66,000 distinct CDR3 sequences, around 8.7% of them present only once. The specimen sequenced was whole blood. The chain uses TRBV20-1 and TRBJ1-5; D might be TRBD1 (5 bases). The sequence derives from an adult who was a healthcare worker with PCR-confirmed SARS-CoV-2 infection or an uninfected control (not recorded which). CDR3 bases: TGCAGTGCCCCCCTAGGACACCTAGGTAATCAGCCCCAGCATTTT. Protein: CSAPLGHLGNQPQHF.